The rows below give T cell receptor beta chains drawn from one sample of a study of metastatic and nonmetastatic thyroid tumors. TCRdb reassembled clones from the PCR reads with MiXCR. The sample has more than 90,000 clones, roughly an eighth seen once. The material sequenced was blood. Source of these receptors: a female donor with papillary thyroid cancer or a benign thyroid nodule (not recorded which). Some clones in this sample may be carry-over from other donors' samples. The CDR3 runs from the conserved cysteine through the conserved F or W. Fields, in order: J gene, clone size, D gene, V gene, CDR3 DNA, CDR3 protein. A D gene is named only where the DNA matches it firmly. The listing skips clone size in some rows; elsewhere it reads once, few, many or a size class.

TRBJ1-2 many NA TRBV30 TGTGCCTGGAGTGTACTAACCCATGGCTACACCTTC CAWSVLTHGYTF
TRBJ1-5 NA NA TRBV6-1 TGTGCCAGCAGCCCCCTCGGACAGTTTAATCAGCACCAGCATTTT CASSPLGQFNQHQHF
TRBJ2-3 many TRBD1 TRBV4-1 TGCGCCAGCAGCCAAGAGTTAGGACAGGGAAGGTTGACAGATACGCAGTATTTT CASSQELGQGRLTDTQYF
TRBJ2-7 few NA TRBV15 TGTGCCACCAGCAGAGTGGTTAGGGACTACGAGCAGTACTTC CATSRVVRDYEQYF
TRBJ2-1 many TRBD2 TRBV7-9 TGTGCCAGCAGCCTGGGAGGGGTGGCCAATGAGCAGTTCTTC CASSLGGVANEQFF
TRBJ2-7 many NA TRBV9 TGTGCCAGCAGCGTAGGGGTAGGCTTCTCCTACGAGCAGTACTTC CASSVGVGFSYEQYF
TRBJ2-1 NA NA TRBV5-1 TGCGCCAGCAGCTTGAGAGACGAGCAGTTCTTC CASSLRDEQFF
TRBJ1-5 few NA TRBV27 TGTGCCAGCAGTTTATCACAGGGCGACAATCAGCCCCAGCATTTT CASSLSQGDNQPQHF
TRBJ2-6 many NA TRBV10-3 TGTGCCATCAGGGACGTTGTAGGGCAGGGGACGAACTCTGGGGCCAACGTCCTGACTTTC CAIRDVVGQGTNSGANVLTF
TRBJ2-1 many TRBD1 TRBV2 TGTGCCAGCAGTCCCCATACGACAGGGATGGGCAATGAGCAGTTCTTC CASSPHTTGMGNEQFF
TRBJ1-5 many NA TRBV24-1 TGTGCCACCAGTGATTCCTTAGGGGGGAGCAATCAGCCCCAGCATTTT CATSDSLGGSNQPQHF
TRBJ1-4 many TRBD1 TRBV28 TGTGCCAGTTTTGGCAGGGGGCGTGAAAAACTGTTTTTT CASFGRGREKLFF
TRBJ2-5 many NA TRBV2 TGTGCCAGCAGTGACAGGGGAACAGAGACCCAGTACTTC CASSDRGTETQYF
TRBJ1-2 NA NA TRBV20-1 TGCAGTGCTAAGCCAGACACTAACTATGGCTACACCTTC CSAKPDTNYGYTF
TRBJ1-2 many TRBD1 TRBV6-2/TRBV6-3 TGTGCCAGCACCCAAAGACAGGGGTATGGCTACACCTTC CASTQRQGYGYTF
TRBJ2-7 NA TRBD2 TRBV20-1 TGCAGTGATAGCCGCGCTAGCGGGAGTCGGGAGAAGTACTTC CSDSRASGSREKYF
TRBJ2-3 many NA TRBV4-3 TGCGCCAGCAGCCAAGGTCCAGTAGTCACAGATACGCAGTATTTT CASSQGPVVTDTQYF
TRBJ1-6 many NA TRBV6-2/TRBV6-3 TGTGCCAGCAGGACAGTCGGAAATTCACCCCTCCACTTT CASRTVGNSPLHF
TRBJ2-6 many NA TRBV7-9 TGTGCCAGCAGCACAAAGGGGGGGGGTCCTACCTCTGGGGCCAACGTCCTGACTTTC CASSTKGGGPTSGANVLTF
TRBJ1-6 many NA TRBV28 TGTGCCAGCAGTTCGGACATCGAACTTCATTCACCCCTCCACTTT CASSSDIELHSPLHF
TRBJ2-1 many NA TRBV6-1 TGTGCCAGCAGGGGTGGGCCAGGAGACTTCTACAATGAGCAGTTCTTC CASRGGPGDFYNEQFF
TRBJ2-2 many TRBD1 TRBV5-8 TGTGCCAGCACCGGGACAGTGAACACCGGGGAGCTGTTTTTT CASTGTVNTGELFF
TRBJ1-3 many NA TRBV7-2 TGTGCCAGCAGCTTAGCGGGCGCCAACTCTGGAAACACCATATATTTT CASSLAGANSGNTIYF
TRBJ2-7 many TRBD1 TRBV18 TGTGCCAGCTCACCGACCGGGACAGGGGTCGAGCAGTACTTC CASSPTGTGVEQYF
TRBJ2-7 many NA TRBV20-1 TGCAGTGCTAGAGATTCGGGCGAGCCGCTCGGGCAGTACTTC CSARDSGEPLGQYF
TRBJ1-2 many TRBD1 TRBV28 TGTGCCAGCAGTTTGCCCGGACAGGGGGTAGGTGGCTACACCTTC CASSLPGQGVGGYTF
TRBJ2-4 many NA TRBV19 TGTGCCAGTAGTCCTACGGGATTAGCCAAAAACATTCAGTACTTC CASSPTGLAKNIQYF
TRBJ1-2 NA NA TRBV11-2 TGTGCCAGCAGCTTAGGGGGTCGCGGGATCTCAGAGGGCTACACCTTC CASSLGGRGISEGYTF
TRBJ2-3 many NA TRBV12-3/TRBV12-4 TGTGCCAGCAGGGGCCCCCGCAGCGGAGCCTTCACAGATACGCAGTATTTT CASRGPRSGAFTDTQYF
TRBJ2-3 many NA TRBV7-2 TGTGCCAGCAGCTTAACGGCGTCCCGCACAGATACGCAGTATTTT CASSLTASRTDTQYF
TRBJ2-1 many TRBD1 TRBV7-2 TGTGCCAGCAGCATGACAGGGCTGTTGGGGAATGAGCAGTTCTTC CASSMTGLLGNEQFF
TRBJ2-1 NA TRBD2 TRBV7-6 TGTGCCAGCAGCTTAGCCCTAGCGGGATTCCCTGGCAATGAGCAGTTCTTC CASSLALAGFPGNEQFF
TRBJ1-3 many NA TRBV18 TGTGCCAGCTCACCACGGCTTCTGACCTCTGGAAACACCATATATTTT CASSPRLLTSGNTIYF
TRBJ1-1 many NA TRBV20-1 TGCAGTGCTAGGGGGGACACTGAAGCTTTCTTT CSARGDTEAFF
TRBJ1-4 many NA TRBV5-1 TGCGCCAGCAGCTTGGGGTATAATGAAAAACTGTTTTTT CASSLGYNEKLFF
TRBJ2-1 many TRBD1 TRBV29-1 TGCAGCGCGTTACAGGGGGCGCGAAATGAGCAGTTCTTC CSALQGARNEQFF
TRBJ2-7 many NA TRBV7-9 TGTGCCAGCAGCTCAAGACAAGGCCCCTACGAGCAGTACTTC CASSSRQGPYEQYF
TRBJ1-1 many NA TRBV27 TGTGCCAGCAGGGAGACAGGAAGGAACACTGAAGCTTTCTTT CASRETGRNTEAFF
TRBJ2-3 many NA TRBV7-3 TGTGCCAGCAGCTTAGGGGCCTTCACAGATACGCAGTATTTT CASSLGAFTDTQYF
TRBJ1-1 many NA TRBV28 TGTGCCAGCAGTTTAAGGGTATCCACTGAAGCTTTCTTT CASSLRVSTEAFF
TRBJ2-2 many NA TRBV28 TGTGCCAGCAGTTTAGTCCCTGACACCGGGGAGCTGTTTTTT CASSLVPDTGELFF
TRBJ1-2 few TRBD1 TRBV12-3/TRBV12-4 TGTGCCAGCAGTTTAGGGCTGGGGACAGTGGGCCGTGGCTACACCTTC CASSLGLGTVGRGYTF
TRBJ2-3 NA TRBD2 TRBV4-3 TGCGCCAGCAGCCAGATAGCGGGAGGCGCAGATACGCAGTATTTT CASSQIAGGADTQYF
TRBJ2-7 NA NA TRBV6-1 TGTGCCAGCAGTGGGTCGACCAGATACTACGAGCAGTACTTC CASSGSTRYYEQYF
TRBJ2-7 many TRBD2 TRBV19 TGTGCCAGTAGTCCCGGGGGGTTCGTGGACGAGCAGTACTTC CASSPGGFVDEQYF
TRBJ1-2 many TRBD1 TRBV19 TGTGCCAGTAGTTTTCAGGGGGCCTACGGCTACACCTTC CASSFQGAYGYTF